Here is one TCR beta chain with its context. Its antigen specificity is not known. No much larger clone exists at a distance of one base, and base qualities are not known. The data originate from a study of T cells in localized non-small cell lung cancer (TCRdb year 2020). Turning to the overall study: Comparing tumors with uninvolved tumor-adjacent lungs, the study looked at the T cell repertoires of approximately 250 patients with early-stage NSCLC. The cohort was made up of under 250 treatment-naive NSCLC patients whose localized lung tumors had been resected. The mean age of the NSCLC patients was just over 65 years, with 130 or so men and 85 to 110 women.

Here is what the overall study found, with its caveats: Since the design was exploratory, TCR variables were selected using unadjusted p-values with no false-discovery rate correction. A median of approximately 53 of the top 100 tumor clones turned up in the paired uninvolved adjacent lung, and fewer than 35 of those clones also ranked among the top 100 of that same adjacent lung. Longer overall survival was associated with higher T cell density in blood, whereas shorter survival was associated with higher clonality in adjacent lung. Uninvolved tumor-adjacent lung showed the highest T cell clonality, higher than tumor, which suggests more focused antigenic responses in the uninvolved tumor-adjacent lung. Because multi-region sequencing of the tumors was not done, intratumor heterogeneity could not be ruled out.

At diagnosis, tumor, uninvolved tumor-adjacent lung and peripheral blood were collected and then preserved as a mix of FFPE and fresh-frozen material. For TCR repertoire profiling, the blood samples were analyzed as peripheral blood mononuclear cells. V lost 7 bases and J lost 4 bases, and the count of bases not matched to a germline gene is 5. The CDR3 contains 13 residues, cysteine and phenylalanine counted. Just CDR3 DNA is preserved here, 39 bases in frame from base 1. For CDR1 and CDR2, the germline V gene lists MNHEY and SVGAGI. The immunoSEQ Assay was used to sequence TCR beta CDR3 regions from DNA. The authors' pipeline ran thus. To compute T cell density, TCR beta template counts were normalized to usable DNA, which was estimated by amplifying housekeeping genes. Richness was estimated using the preseqR package, with extrapolation to 400,000 templates for PBMC samples and to 120,000 templates for tissue samples. Clonality was defined as one minus Pielou's evenness. To identify tissue-enriched TCRs, differential abundance testing was run on productive amino-acid clonotypes with a minimum total count of 5 and an alpha of 0.1. The Jaccard Index and the Morisita Overlap Index were used to quantify repertoire overlap between compartments. GLIPH grouped TCR beta CDR3s together with public tetramer-defined viral CDR3s, and a viral motif had to include at least three viral sequences and also show V-gene enrichment. Drawn from immuneACCESS, this table holds only the in-frame rearrangements with V and J called that TCRdb kept. Clones are partly lost; checked studies trace under half to an unresolved V gene and leave the rest unexplained. That table supplies the V and J calls and clone size; D and trimming were determined from the DNA. The sample table contains approximately 60,000 clones; only one count was recorded for roughly 88% of them. Around 1.8% of the sample rests with the top ten.

The chain uses TRBV6-5 and TRBJ1-1; TRBD1 fits 8 bases in the junction. The TCR was taken from a woman aged 35 to 75 with stage I lung adenocarcinoma. The sequencing here drew on peripheral blood, taken before any cancer treatment. The DNA reads TGTGCCAGCAAACAGGGGGTGGGCACTGAAGCTTTCTTT. Protein translation: CASKQGVGTEAFF.